This passage covers 5 T cell receptor beta chains from one sample sequenced in a study of blood T cell repertoires in COVID-19. Clones were read by immunoSEQ multiplex PCR, and TCRdb kept only the in-frame ones, dropping some. The data hold roughly 190,000 clones, with around 76% observed a single time. Sample: PBMCs or T cells enriched from blood (not recorded which). The receptor source for this set is a woman aged 45-65 years with acute COVID-19.

The rearrangement uses TRBV7-8 and TRBJ1-3, with D perhaps matching TRBD1 (6 bases). The CDR3 loop spans 16 amino acids. V lost 4 bases and J lost 3, with 16 bases in between. Germline assignment: CDR1 SGHVS and CDR2 FQNEAQ. CDR3 coding DNA: TGTGCCAGCAGCTCACGACCGACAGGCAGTGGAAACACCATATATTTT. It encodes CASSSRPTGSGNTIYF.

The V call is TRBV27, the J call TRBJ1-5; D is perhaps TRBD1 (6 bases). Trimming took off 10 bases at V and 1 base at J, with 11 bases between the two ends. CDR1 is MNHEY, CDR2 SMNVEV, per germline (reference sequence). The CDR3 consists of 13 residues. DNA of the CDR3: TGTGCCACGGGACATCGAAGCAATCAGCCCCAGCATTTT. Protein: CATGHRSNQPQHF.

V usage is TRBV28 and J usage is TRBJ2-7; 9 bases map to TRBD2. Germline assignment: CDR1 MDHEN and CDR2 SYDVKM. The CDR3 consists of 15 residues. J gave up 6 bases and V 3 bases, and 9 bases lay outside the gene matches. The CDR3 nucleotides read TGTGCCAGCAGTTTGGCCGCGGGAGGGGGTGGCGAGCAGTACGTC. This gives the protein CASSLAAGGGGEQYV.

The chain carries TRBV3-1 (or the pseudogene TRBV3-2) and TRBJ2-1; TRBD2 agrees at 10 bases. Trimming cost V 1 base and J 6 bases; bases outside gene matches: 6. The CDR3 runs to 16 residues. Germline V CDR1 and CDR2: LGHDT, YNNKEL (reference sequence). The CDR3 spells CASSQGVGTSVNEQFF. CDR3 nucleotide sequence: TGTGCCAGCAGCCAAGGTGTGGGGACTAGCGTCAATGAGCAGTTCTTC.

The chain uses TRBV28 and TRBJ1-2; 7 bases match TRBD1. The germline V gene encodes CDR1 MDHEN and CDR2 SYDVKM. V lost 6 bases and J lost 1; bases outside the gene matches: 11. CDR3 length equals 16 residues. CDR3 coding DNA: TGTGCCAGCAGGAAGGGGGCACATCGGGTTAACTATGGCTACACCTTC. Protein product: CASRKGAHRVNYGYTF.